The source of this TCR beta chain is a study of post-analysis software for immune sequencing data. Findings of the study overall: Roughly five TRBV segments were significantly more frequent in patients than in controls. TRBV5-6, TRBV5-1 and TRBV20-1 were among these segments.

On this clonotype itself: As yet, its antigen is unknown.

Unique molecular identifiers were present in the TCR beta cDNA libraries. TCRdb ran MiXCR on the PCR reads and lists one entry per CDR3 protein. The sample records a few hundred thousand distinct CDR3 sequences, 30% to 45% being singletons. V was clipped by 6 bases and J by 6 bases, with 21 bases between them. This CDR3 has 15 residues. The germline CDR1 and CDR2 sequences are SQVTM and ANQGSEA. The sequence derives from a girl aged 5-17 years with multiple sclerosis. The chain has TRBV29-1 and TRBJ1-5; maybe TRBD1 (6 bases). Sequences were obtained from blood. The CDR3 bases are TGCAGCGTGGTGATAGGGGGAAGTGGAACTCAGCCCCAGCATTTT. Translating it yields CSVVIGGSGTQPQHF.